This T cell receptor beta chain is from a study of blood T cell repertoires in COVID-19. Sequenced by immunoSEQ multiplex PCR; TCRdb stores in-frame clones only, minus some. The sample consists of 200,000 to 300,000 clones, about nine tenths of them appearing once. Looked up from germline, CDR1 is SNHLY and CDR2 is FYNNEI. The CDR3 spans 14 residues. Trimming removed 6 bases from V and 6 bases from J; junction bases left unmatched: 6. Sequencing used peripheral blood. The chain combines TRBV2 with TRBJ2-2; TRBD1 matches 8 bases. The sequence was collected from a woman aged 40 to 50 who had recovered from COVID-19. The CDR3 bases are TGTGCCAGCAGCCAGGGGGCGGGGCCCGGGGAGCTGTTTTTT. Translated, it gives CASSQGAGPGELFF.